This TCR beta chain was captured by sequencing in a study of T cell responses to AZD1222 COVID-19 vaccine. Notes on this clone: What it binds is not known.

With 6 bases removed from V and 0 bases from J, the gap between germline ends came to 6 bases. The germline V gene encodes CDR1 ENHRY and CDR2 SYGVKD. The CDR3 has 12 residues. The assay was immunoSEQ multiplex PCR, and TCRdb's table has in-frame clones only and misses some. The sample records about 120,000 clones, roughly 90% being singletons. Whole-study findings and limits: Nearly half of spike-specific TCRs reportedly target unmutated variant regions. Among vaccine-associated CD4 TCRs, coverage spanned spike, with dominance at 160-218 and 743-854.

Second-dose timings of about 4 or about 12 weeks were pooled. The sequencing here drew on peripheral blood, taken 28 days after the second AZD1222 dose. The V and J genes are TRBV10-3 and TRBJ2-7; D call uncertain. The clonotype comes from an adult who received the AZD1222 COVID-19 vaccine. In nucleotides, the CDR3 is TGTGCCATCAGGGGCAGCTCCTACGAGCAGTACTTC. It is translated as CAIRGSSYEQYF.